This T cell receptor (beta chain) was sequenced in a study of shared clonotypes between healthy human individuals. Study findings and constraints: Generally, naive subsets came out with larger estimated richness than memory subsets.

About this clone: The antigen remains undetermined.

V lost 3 bases and J lost 7; bases outside the gene matches: 4. Looked up from germline, CDR1 is SEHNR and CDR2 is FQNEAQ (reference sequence). The CDR3 totals 14 residues. CD8 memory pooled CD45RO+ cells and CCR7-negative CD45RA+ TemRA cells. Profiling relied on immunoSEQ multiplex PCR, and the TCRdb table lists in-frame clones only, not all of them. This sample has a few hundred thousand clones, with more than 75% found just once. What was sequenced was memory CD8+ T cells sorted from blood. Sample subset: CD45RO+ cells pooled with CCR7-negative TemRA cells. The J gene is TRBJ2-2, the V gene TRBV7-9; 8 nucleotides align to TRBD1. The clonotype comes from a man younger than 35 in good health. Here the CDR3 DNA reads TGTGCCAGCAGCTTGGGACAGGCTTTCGGGGAGCTGTTTTTT. Translation gives CASSLGQAFGELFF.